Described below is a single T cell receptor beta chain sequence and its context. The antigen is not known. These data originate in a study of beta chain features in type 1 diabetes. General study points: No resolution was reached here on whether HLA type influences TCRB rearrangement.

The CDR3 sequence is 15 residues long. V was cut by 4 bases and J by 7 bases, with 20 bases left in between. Germline values: CDR1 SGHRS, CDR2 YFSETQ. All of the isolated RNA was reverse transcribed, so expressed TCRB transcripts were sequenced. Sequenced by immunoSEQ multiplex PCR; TCRdb stores in-frame clones only, minus some. The sample yields about 620,000 clones, 15% to 19% seen once. The V call is TRBV5-1, the J call TRBJ2-5, with D perhaps TRBD2 (6 bases). Sequencing used naive CD4+ T cells from blood. The sequence came from a man aged 18 to 29 in good health. The CDR3 sequence: CASSAGTEAGPTQYF. DNA of the CDR3: TGCGCCAGCAGCGCGGGGACCGAAGCGGGTCCGACCCAGTACTTC.